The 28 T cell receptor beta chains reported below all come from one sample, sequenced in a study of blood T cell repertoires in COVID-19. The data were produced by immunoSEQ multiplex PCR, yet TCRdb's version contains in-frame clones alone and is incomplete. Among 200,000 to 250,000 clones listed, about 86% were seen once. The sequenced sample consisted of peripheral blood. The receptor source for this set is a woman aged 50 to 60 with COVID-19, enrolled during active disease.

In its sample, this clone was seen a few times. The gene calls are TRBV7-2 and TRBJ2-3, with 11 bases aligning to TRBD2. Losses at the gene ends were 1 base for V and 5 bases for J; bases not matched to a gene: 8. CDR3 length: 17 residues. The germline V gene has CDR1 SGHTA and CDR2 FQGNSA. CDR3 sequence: CASSLVLAGGRGDTQYF. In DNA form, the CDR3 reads TGTGCCAGCAGCTTAGTCCTAGCGGGGGGCCGGGGAGATACGCAGTATTTT.

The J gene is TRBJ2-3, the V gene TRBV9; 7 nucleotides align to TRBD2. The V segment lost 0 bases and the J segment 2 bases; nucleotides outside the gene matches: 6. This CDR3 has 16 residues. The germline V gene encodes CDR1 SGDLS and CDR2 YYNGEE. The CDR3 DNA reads TGTGCCAGCAGCGTAGCTCTCGGGGGGACCACAGATACGCAGTATTTT. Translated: CASSVALGGTTDTQYF.

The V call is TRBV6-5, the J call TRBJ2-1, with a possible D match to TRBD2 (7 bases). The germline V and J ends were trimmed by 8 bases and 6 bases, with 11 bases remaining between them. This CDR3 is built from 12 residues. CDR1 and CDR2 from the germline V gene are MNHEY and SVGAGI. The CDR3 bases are TGTGCCAGCGAAGGGGGGGGCAATGAGCAGTTCTTC. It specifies CASEGGGNEQFF.

CDR3: CASAGRLNSPLHF. CDR3 in DNA: TGTGCCAGCGCGGGACGGTTAAATTCACCCCTCCACTTT. The chain recombines TRBV28 with TRBJ1-6, with a tentative D call TRBD1 (5 bases). CDR1 is MDHEN and CDR2 is SYDVKM in the germline V gene. Trimming took off 8 bases at V and 7 bases at J, with 12 bases between the two ends. CDR3 size: 13 residues. Based on the CDR3 plus reference TRBV28 and TRBJ1-6, the full variable domain is DVKVTQSSRYLVKRTGEKVFLECVQDMDHENMFWYRQDPGLGLRLIYFSYDVKMKEKGDIPEGYSVSREKKERFSLILESASTNQTSMYLCASAGRLNSPLHFGNGTRLTVT.

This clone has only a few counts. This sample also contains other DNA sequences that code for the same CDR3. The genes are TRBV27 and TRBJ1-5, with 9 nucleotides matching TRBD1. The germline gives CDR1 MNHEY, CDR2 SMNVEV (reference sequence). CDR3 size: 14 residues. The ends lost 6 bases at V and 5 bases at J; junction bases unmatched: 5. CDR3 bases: TGTGCCAGCAGGTCCGGGACAGGGCATCAGCCCCAGCATTTT. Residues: CASRSGTGHQPQHF.

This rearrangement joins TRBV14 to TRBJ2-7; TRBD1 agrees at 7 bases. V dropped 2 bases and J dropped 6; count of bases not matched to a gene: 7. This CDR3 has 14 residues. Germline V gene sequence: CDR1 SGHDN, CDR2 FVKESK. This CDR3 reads CASSQRKGASEQYF. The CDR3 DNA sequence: TGTGCCAGCAGCCAACGTAAGGGGGCCAGCGAGCAGTACTTC.

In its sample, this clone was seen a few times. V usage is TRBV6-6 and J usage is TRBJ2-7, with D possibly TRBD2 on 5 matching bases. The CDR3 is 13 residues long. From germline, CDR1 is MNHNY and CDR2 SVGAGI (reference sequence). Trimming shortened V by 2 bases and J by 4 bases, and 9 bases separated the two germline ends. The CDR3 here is CASSYEGRYEQYV. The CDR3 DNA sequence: TGTGCCAGCAGTTACGAGGGAAGGTACGAGCAGTACGTC.

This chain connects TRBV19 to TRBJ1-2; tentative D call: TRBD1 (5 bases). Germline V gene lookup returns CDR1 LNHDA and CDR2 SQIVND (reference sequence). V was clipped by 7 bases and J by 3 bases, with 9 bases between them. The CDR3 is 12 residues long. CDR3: CASTGSHYGYTF. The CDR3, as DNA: TGTGCCAGTACAGGGTCCCACTATGGCTACACCTTC.

CDR3 loop: CASSLGSTWTGRYEQYV. The CDR3, as DNA: TGTGCCAGCAGCTTGGGCTCGACCTGGACAGGAAGGTACGAGCAGTACGTC. The genes are TRBV5-5 and TRBJ2-7, with 7 bases that match TRBD1. CDR1 SGHKS and CDR2 YYEKEE come from the germline V gene (reference sequence). Trimming removed 0 bases from V and 4 bases from J; junction bases left unmatched: 13. There are 17 residues in the CDR3.

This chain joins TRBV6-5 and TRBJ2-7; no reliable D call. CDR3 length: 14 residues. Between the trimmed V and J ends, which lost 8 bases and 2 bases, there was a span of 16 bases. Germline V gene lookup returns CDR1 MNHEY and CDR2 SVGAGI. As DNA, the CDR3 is TGTGCCAGCTCCGAGGCCCCACTCGCCTACGAGCAGTACGTC. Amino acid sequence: CASSEAPLAYEQYV.

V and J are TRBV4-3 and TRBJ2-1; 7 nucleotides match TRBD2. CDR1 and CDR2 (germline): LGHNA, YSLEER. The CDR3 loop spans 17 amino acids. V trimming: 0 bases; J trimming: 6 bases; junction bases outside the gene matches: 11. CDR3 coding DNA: TGCGCCAGCAGCCAAGACAGCGAGCGGGGACTTGGCAATGAGCAGTTCTTC. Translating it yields CASSQDSERGLGNEQFF.

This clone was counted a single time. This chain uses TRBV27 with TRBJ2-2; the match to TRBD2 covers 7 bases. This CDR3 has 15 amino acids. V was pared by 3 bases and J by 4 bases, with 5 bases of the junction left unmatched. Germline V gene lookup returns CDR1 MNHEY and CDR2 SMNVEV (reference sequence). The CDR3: CASSFGGEGTGELFF. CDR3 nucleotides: TGTGCCAGCAGTTTTGGGGGGGAGGGCACCGGGGAGCTGTTTTTT.

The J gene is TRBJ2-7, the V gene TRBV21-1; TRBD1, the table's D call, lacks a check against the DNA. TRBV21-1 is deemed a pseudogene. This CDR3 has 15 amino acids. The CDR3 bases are TGTGCCAGCAGAGATGACAGGGTCGTTTTGGGCGAGCAGTACGTC. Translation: CASRDDRVVLGEQYV.

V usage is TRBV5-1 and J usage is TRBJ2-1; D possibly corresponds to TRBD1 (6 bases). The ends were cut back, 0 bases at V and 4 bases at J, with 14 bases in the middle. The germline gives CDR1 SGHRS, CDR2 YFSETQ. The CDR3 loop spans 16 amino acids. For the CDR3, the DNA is TGCGCCAGCAGCTTGGGTGGGACACAAGCGTACAATGAGCAGTTCTTC. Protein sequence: CASSLGGTQAYNEQFF. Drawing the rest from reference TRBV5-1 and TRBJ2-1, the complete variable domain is KAGVTQTPRYLIKTRGQQVTLSCSPISGHRSVSWYQQTPGQGLQFLFEYFSETQRNKGNFPGRFSGRQFSNSRSEMNVSTLELGDSALYLCASSLGGTQAYNEQFFGPGTRLTVL.

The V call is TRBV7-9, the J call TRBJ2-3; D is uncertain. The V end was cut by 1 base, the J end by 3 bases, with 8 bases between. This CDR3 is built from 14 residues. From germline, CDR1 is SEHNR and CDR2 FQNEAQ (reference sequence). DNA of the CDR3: TGTGCCAGCAGCTTAGGCCAGATGACAGATACGCAGTATTTT. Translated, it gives CASSLGQMTDTQYF.

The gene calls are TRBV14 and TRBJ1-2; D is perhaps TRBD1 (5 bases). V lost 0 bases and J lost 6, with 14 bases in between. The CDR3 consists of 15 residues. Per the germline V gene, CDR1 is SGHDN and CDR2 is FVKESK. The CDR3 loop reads CASSQEIGGWNGYTF. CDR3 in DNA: TGTGCCAGCAGCCAAGAGATCGGGGGATGGAATGGCTACACCTTC. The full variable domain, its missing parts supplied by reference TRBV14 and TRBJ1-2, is EAGVTQFPSHSVIEKGQTVTLRCDPISGHDNLYWYRRVMGKEIKFLLHFVKESKQDESGMPNNRFLAERTGGTYSTLKVQPAELEDSGVYFCASSQEIGGWNGYTFGSGTRLTVV.

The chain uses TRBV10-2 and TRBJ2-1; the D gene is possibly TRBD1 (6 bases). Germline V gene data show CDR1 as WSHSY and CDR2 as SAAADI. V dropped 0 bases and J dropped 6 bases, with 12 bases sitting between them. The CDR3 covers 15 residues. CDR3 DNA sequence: TGCGCCAGCAGTGAGTCAGGAACAGGGTTCAATGAGCAGTTCTTC. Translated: CASSESGTGFNEQFF.

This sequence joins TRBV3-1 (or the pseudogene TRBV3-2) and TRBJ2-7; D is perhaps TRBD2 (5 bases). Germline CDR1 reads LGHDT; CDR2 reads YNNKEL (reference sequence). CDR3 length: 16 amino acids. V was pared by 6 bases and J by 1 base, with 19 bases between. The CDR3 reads CASSPSTRSRSYEQYV. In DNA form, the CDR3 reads TGTGCCAGCAGTCCCTCAACTAGAAGTAGGTCCTACGAGCAGTACGTC.

The CDR3 loop reads CASSLPMGSGGYTF. The CDR3 bases are TGTGCCAGCAGTCTCCCGATGGGGTCAGGGGGCTACACCTTC. The chain carries TRBV6-2 or TRBV6-3 and TRBJ1-2; weak D call: TRBD1 (5 bases). Trimming cost V 5 bases and J 8 bases, with 18 bases left between them. The CDR3 contains 14 residues. Germline CDR1 is MNHEY and CDR2 is SVGEGT.

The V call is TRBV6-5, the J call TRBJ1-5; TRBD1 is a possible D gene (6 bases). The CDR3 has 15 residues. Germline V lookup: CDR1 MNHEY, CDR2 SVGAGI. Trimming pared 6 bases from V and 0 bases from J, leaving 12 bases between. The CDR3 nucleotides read TGTGCCAGCAGCCCCGGACAGAATAGCAATCAGCCCCAGCATTTT. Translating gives CASSPGQNSNQPQHF.

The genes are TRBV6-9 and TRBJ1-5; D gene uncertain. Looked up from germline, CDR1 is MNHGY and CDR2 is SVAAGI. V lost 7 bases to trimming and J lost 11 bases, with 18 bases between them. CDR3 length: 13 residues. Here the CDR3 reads CASTEGPYPAQHF. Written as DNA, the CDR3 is TGTGCCAGCACCGAGGGTCCTTATCCGGCCCAGCATTTT.

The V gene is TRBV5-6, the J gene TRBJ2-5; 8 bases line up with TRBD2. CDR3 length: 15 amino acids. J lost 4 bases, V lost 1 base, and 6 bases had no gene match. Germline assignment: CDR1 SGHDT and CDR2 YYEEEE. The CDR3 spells CASSLLLAGSETQYF. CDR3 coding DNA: TGTGCCAGCAGCTTGTTGTTAGCGGGGTCAGAGACCCAGTACTTC.

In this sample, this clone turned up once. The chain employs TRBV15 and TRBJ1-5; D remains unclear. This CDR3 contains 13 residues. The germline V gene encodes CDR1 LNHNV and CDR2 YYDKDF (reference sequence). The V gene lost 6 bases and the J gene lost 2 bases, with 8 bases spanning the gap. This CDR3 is CATSGVGNQPQHF. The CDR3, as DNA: TGTGCCACCAGTGGTGTAGGCAATCAGCCCCAGCATTTT.

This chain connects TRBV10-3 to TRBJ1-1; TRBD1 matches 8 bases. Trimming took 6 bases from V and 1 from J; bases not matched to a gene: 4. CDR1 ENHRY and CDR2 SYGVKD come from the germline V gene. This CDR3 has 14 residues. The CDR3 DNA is TGTGCCATCAGCCTGACAGGGGCGAACACTGAAGCTTTCTTT. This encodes CAISLTGANTEAFF.

CDR3 nucleotides: TGTGCCAGCAGTGAACTAGCGGGGGGGTATGCAGATACGCAGTATTTT. It translates to CASSELAGGYADTQYF. V is TRBV28 and J is TRBJ2-3, with 13 bases identical to TRBD2. CDR3 length: 16 amino acids. Germline trimming cut 5 bases from V and 4 bases from J; bases unmatched to any gene: 6. Germline CDR1 MDHEN, CDR2 SYDVKM.

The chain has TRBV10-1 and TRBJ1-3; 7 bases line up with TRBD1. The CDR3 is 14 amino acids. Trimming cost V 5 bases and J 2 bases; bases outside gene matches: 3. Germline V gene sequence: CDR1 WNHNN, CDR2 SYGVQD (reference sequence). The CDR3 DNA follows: TGCGCCAGCAGTCCCGGGACAGCTGGAAACACCATATATTTT. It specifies CASSPGTAGNTIYF.

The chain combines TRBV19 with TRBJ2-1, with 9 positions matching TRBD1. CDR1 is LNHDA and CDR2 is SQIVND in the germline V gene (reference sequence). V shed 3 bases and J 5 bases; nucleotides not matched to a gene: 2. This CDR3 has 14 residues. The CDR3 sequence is CASSIWDRDNEQFF. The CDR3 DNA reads TGTGCCAGTAGTATTTGGGACAGGGACAATGAGCAGTTCTTC.

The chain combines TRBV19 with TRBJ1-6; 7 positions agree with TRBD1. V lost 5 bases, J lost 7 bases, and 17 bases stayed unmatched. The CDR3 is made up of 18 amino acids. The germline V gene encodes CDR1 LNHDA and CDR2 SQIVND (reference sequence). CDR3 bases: TGTGCCAGTAGTTGGGAAAGGGGGCAGGAGATGGCCAATTCACCCCTCCACTTT. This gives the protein CASSWERGQEMANSPLHF.